The 18 T cell receptor beta chains below all came from one sample that was sequenced in a study of regulatory T cells in long-lasting Graves disease. Time point defined: persistent/refractory GD, antithyroid drugs over 5 years with positive TRAb. Extracted RNA from PBMCs served as the source of the TCR library. CDR3 regions were amplified by Arm-PCR using iRepertoire HTBI primers to build TCR beta libraries. TCRdb processed the multiplex PCR reads anew with MiXCR; each CDR3 protein has one entry. The sample has 350,000 to 500,000 distinct CDR3 sequences, 21% seen once. The starting material was peripheral blood mononuclear cells (PBMCs), obtained when the disease was refractory, from a patient treated with antithyroid drugs. Every receptor here comes from a female donor with Graves disease.

This clonotype was observed many times. The chain links TRBV12-3 or TRBV12-4 to TRBJ1-2; TRBD1 matches 7 bases. V lost 6 bases to trimming and J lost 4 bases; unmatched junction nucleotides: 11. This CDR3 region has 15 residues. The DNA for the CDR3 is TGTGCCAGCAGCCTTCTCGGACAGGCGGTCTATGGCTACACCTTC. Its protein product is CASSLLGQAVYGYTF.

The chain combines TRBV7-8 with TRBJ2-7; D gene ambiguous. The CDR3 loop spans 12 amino acids. V was pared by 0 bases and J by 5 bases, with 5 bases between. Germline V gives CDR1 SGHVS, CDR2 FQNEAQ. CDR3 sequence: CASSLAENEQYF. The CDR3 DNA follows: TGTGCCAGCAGCTTAGCCGAAAACGAGCAGTACTTC.

This clonotype was seen many times. This chain uses TRBV15 with TRBJ2-7; 11 bases agree with TRBD2. V shed 5 bases, J shed 7 bases, and the junction held 10 bases outside the gene matches. Germline loops: CDR1 LNHNV, CDR2 YYDKDF (reference sequence). This CDR3 contains 15 residues. CDR3 sequence: CATSGSLAGVEEQYF. The CDR3 nucleotides are TGTGCCACCAGCGGGTCACTAGCGGGAGTGGAGGAGCAGTACTTC.

This clonotype came up many times. The chain recombines TRBV12-3 or TRBV12-4 with TRBJ1-2; D not certain. The CDR3 covers 14 residues. V was pared by 5 bases and J by 2 bases, with 12 bases between. The CDR3 nucleotides read TGTGCCAGCAGTCCTGGACTGGGAAACTATGGCTACACCTTC. It is translated as CASSPGLGNYGYTF.

Comment on this clonotype: This may come from a read error, since a much larger clone is one base off. The rearrangement uses TRBV7-3 and TRBJ2-7; D may be TRBD1 (5 bases). The CDR3 loop spans 14 amino acids. Trimming pared 6 bases from V and 5 bases from J, leaving 17 bases between. In germline, CDR1 is SGHTA, CDR2 FQGTGA. CDR3 DNA sequence: TGTGCCAGCAGGAAAGAACAGGAAGGGGACGAGCAGTACTTC. It is translated as CASRKEQEGDEQYF.

The chain employs TRBV7-8 and TRBJ2-7, with TRBD1 matching over 9 bases. This CDR3 spans 17 amino acids. CDR1 and CDR2 from the germline V gene are SGHVS and FQNEAQ. V lost 0 bases and J lost 1; bases outside the gene matches: 7. CDR3 amino acids: CASSLAFGQGTSYEQYF. The DNA of the CDR3 is TGTGCCAGCAGCTTAGCGTTTGGACAGGGGACTTCCTACGAGCAGTACTTC.

This clonotype came up many times. This rearrangement joins TRBV10-1 to TRBJ2-2; no reliable D call. CDR3 length equals 13 residues. V dropped 4 bases and J dropped 4 bases, with 7 bases sitting between them. Germline CDR1 is WNHNN and CDR2 is SYGVQD (reference sequence). CDR3 loop: CASSVVSTGELFF. CDR3 DNA: TGCGCCAGCAGTGTGGTGTCCACCGGGGAGCTGTTTTTT.

This clonotype came up many times. The chain recombines TRBV12-3 or TRBV12-4 with TRBJ2-5, with no clear D. The CDR3 is made up of 15 amino acids. Trimming left V 3 bases short and J 2 bases short, with 13 bases between. The CDR3 reads CASSLQALTQETQYF. CDR3 DNA sequence: TGTGCCAGCAGTTTGCAGGCCCTTACTCAAGAGACCCAGTACTTC.

V gene TRBV28 combines with J gene TRBJ1-2; a possible D gene is TRBD1 (6 bases). Germline lookup yields CDR1 MDHEN and CDR2 SYDVKM. With 5 bases removed from V and 8 bases from J, the gap between germline ends came to 21 bases. The CDR3 is 15 residues long. Here the CDR3 reads CASSPSLGGGDGYTF. CDR3 bases: TGTGCCAGCAGTCCTAGCTTGGGCGGGGGCGACGGCTACACCTTC.

As regards this clonotype: A read error is likely here: a far larger clone is one base away. This chain joins TRBV7-2 and TRBJ2-5; TRBD2 agrees at 8 bases. This CDR3 contains 13 residues. Germline-derived CDR1 and CDR2 are SGHTA and FQGNSA. The CDR3: CASSRGGRETRYF. The CDR3 DNA is TGTGCCAGCAGCCGGGGGGGGCGAGAGACCCGGTACTTC.

Worth noting for this clonotype: One junction end does not reproduce the germline sequence, and a read error may be involved. The rearrangement joins TRBV27 to TRBJ1-2, with D perhaps matching TRBD1 (5 bases). Germline V gene data show CDR1 as MNHEY and CDR2 as SMNVEV (reference sequence). The CDR3 contains 14 residues. The CDR3 spells CASSLSGGGYGHTF. The CDR3 nucleotides read TGTGCCAGCAGTTTATCCGGGGGAGGGTATGGCCACACCTTC.

This clonotype has a handful of counts. This chain uses TRBV20-1 with TRBJ1-6; D possibly corresponds to TRBD1 (6 bases). The CDR3 is made up of 14 amino acids. Germline CDR1 reads DFQATT; CDR2 reads SNEGSKA (reference sequence). Trimming took off 4 bases at V and 4 bases at J, with 11 bases between the two ends. In nucleotides, the CDR3 is TGCAGTGCTACTCCAGGGGCATATAATTCACCCCTCCACTTT. Translated, it gives CSATPGAYNSPLHF.

In this sample, this clonotype turned up a few times. The chain recombines TRBV5-5 with TRBJ1-4; D is uncertain. Per the germline V gene, CDR1 is SGHKS and CDR2 is YYEKEE (reference sequence). Trimming pared 1 base from V and 5 bases from J, leaving 9 bases between. The CDR3 contains 14 residues. The CDR3 loop reads CASSLWQLNEKLFF. Here the CDR3 DNA reads TGTGCCAGCAGCTTGTGGCAACTCAATGAAAAACTGTTTTTT.

This chain connects TRBV27 to TRBJ2-7; TRBD2 might be the D (7 bases). Germline CDR1 and CDR2: MNHEY and SMNVEV (reference sequence). The CDR3 is 12 residues long. V was pared by 6 bases and J by 6 bases, with 12 bases between. The CDR3: CASRGGGPEQYF. The CDR3 region has the DNA TGTGCCAGCAGGGGGGGGGGCCCCGAGCAGTACTTC.

At least ten counts were recorded for this clonotype. This chain joins TRBV28 and TRBJ2-7; 10 bases agree with TRBD2. CDR1 is MDHEN, CDR2 SYDVKM, per germline. The V and J ends lost 7 bases and 4 bases, in that order; junction bases with no gene match: 10. This CDR3 spans 15 amino acids. As DNA, the CDR3 is TGTGCCAGCATCAGAGGGCTAGCGGGAGCTTACGAGCAGTACTTC. Translating gives CASIRGLAGAYEQYF.

The J gene is TRBJ2-2, the V gene TRBV30; 11 bases map to TRBD2. The CDR3 extends over 13 amino acids. Germline CDR1 reads GTSNPN; CDR2 reads SVGIG (reference sequence). The CDR3 DNA follows: TGTGCTCGTAGCGGGAGGGGTACCGGGGAGCTGTTTTTT. It translates to CARSGRGTGELFF.

This clonotype was recorded many times. This chain uses TRBV18 with TRBJ1-4; D call uncertain. Per the germline V gene, CDR1 is KGHSH and CDR2 is LQKENI. The CDR3 spans 12 residues. Deletions cut 6 bases from V and 8 bases from J, with 10 bases between. This CDR3 is CASSLLQEKLFF. CDR3 bases: TGTGCCAGCTCCCTCCTACAAGAAAAACTGTTTTTT. The complete variable domain, with remaining parts taken from reference TRBV18 and TRBJ1-4, reads NAGVMQNPRHLVRRRGQEARLRCSPMKGHSHVYWYRQLPEEGLKFMVYLQKENIIDESGMPKERFSAEFPKEGPSILRIQQVVRGDSAAYFCASSLLQEKLFFGSGTQLSVL.

This chain uses TRBV7-2 with TRBJ2-3; D is uncertain. The CDR3 is 12 residues long. Between the trimmed V and J ends, which lost 1 base and 6 bases, there was a span of 5 bases. Looked up from germline, CDR1 is SGHTA and CDR2 is FQGNSA. The CDR3 DNA reads TGTGCCAGCAGCTTAGTTGATGATACGCAGTATTTT. Protein: CASSLVDDTQYF. Full variable domain (remainder filled in from reference TRBV7-2 and TRBJ2-3): GAGVSQSPSNKVTEKGKDVELRCDPISGHTALYWYRQSLGQGLEFLIYFQGNSAPDKSGLPSDRFSAERTGGSVSTLTIQRTQQEDSAVYLCASSLVDDTQYFGPGTRLTVL.